What follows are 20 T cell receptor beta chains derived from one specimen sequenced in a study of T cells after yellow fever vaccination. TCRdb reprocessed the 5' RACE reads with MiXCR, giving one entry per CDR3 protein. The data hold under 550,000 distinct CDR3 sequences, with just over 20% observed a single time. The sequencing used PBMCs, collected less than 25 days after the first yellow fever vaccination. The receptors here all came from a man younger than 35 who received the YFV17D yellow fever vaccine.

This clonotype has a count of ten or more. The CDR3 region is CASSHRLAGSQETQYF. The DNA of the CDR3 is TGTGCCAGCAGCCATCGACTAGCGGGGAGCCAAGAGACCCAGTACTTC. This rearrangement joins TRBV3-1 to TRBJ2-5; TRBD2 matches 11 bases. The CDR3 contains 16 residues. The V and J ends lost 3 bases and 1 base, in that order; junction bases with no gene match: 4. Germline CDR1 is LGHDT and CDR2 is YNNKEL (reference sequence).

V is TRBV5-4 and J is TRBJ1-3; the match to TRBD1 covers 8 bases. From germline, CDR1 is SGHNT and CDR2 YYREEE (reference sequence). CDR3 size: 17 residues. Trimming removed 5 bases from V and 0 bases from J; junction bases left unmatched: 10. The CDR3 coding sequence is TGTGCCAGCAGTCATGGACAGGGTCGTTTCTCTGGAAACACCATATATTTT. Encoded protein: CASSHGQGRFSGNTIYF.

The J gene is TRBJ2-7, the V gene TRBV20-1; D may be TRBD1 (5 bases). V lost 0 bases to trimming and J lost 3 bases, with 9 bases between them. This CDR3 region has 13 residues. Germline-derived CDR1 and CDR2 are DFQATT and SNEGSKA (reference sequence). This chain's CDR3 is CSARDDRGYEQYV. For the CDR3, the DNA is TGCAGTGCTAGAGATGACAGAGGCTACGAGCAGTACGTC.

The chain employs TRBV20-1 and TRBJ2-1; 10 bases agree with TRBD2. Germline CDR1 DFQATT, CDR2 SNEGSKA (reference sequence). Germline trimming cut 6 bases from V and 2 bases from J; bases unmatched to any gene: 7. The CDR3 extends over 15 amino acids. The CDR3 loop is CSALAGVTTYNEQFF. CDR3 bases: TGCAGTGCCCTAGCGGGGGTTACCACCTACAATGAGCAGTTCTTC.

This clonotype was detected many times. The chain uses TRBV10-3 and TRBJ2-7; D might be TRBD1 (6 bases). V lost 3 bases to trimming and J lost 0 bases, with 21 bases between them. CDR1 and CDR2 (germline): ENHRY, SYGVKD. The CDR3 is made up of 18 amino acids. The CDR3 DNA reads as TGTGCCATCAGTGATCTTACCACAGGGAAGATGGGCTCCTACGAGCAGTACTTC. It translates to CAISDLTTGKMGSYEQYF.

With regard to this clonotype: In this CDR3 the conserved last residue, phenylalanine or tryptophan, is missing, so a read error is likely. The V call is TRBV28, the J call TRBJ2-5; D unclear. Germline values: CDR1 MDHEN, CDR2 SYDVKM. The CDR3 is 13 amino acids. Trimming took off 4 bases at V and 2 bases at J, with 8 bases between the two ends. CDR3 DNA sequence: TGTGCCAGCAGTTCGGGCCAGCAAGAGACCCAGTACTCC. As protein: CASSSGQQETQYS.

The rearrangement links TRBV7-2 to TRBJ2-2, with no clear D. V was pared by 5 bases and J by 3 bases, with 10 bases between. Germline loops: CDR1 SGHTA, CDR2 FQGNSA. The CDR3 has 14 amino acids. CDR3 sequence: CASSKLGYTGELFF. DNA for the CDR3: TGTGCCAGCAGCAAACTGGGTTACACCGGGGAGCTGTTTTTT.

This CDR3 reads CASSLAPGTGDYEQYF. The CDR3 DNA reads TGTGCCAGCAGCTTAGCCCCCGGGACAGGGGACTACGAGCAGTACTTC. This chain uses TRBV7-2 with TRBJ2-7, with 10 bases identical to TRBD1. With V trimmed by 0 bases and J by 3 bases, 5 bases remained unmatched. CDR3 length: 16 amino acids. Germline assignment: CDR1 SGHTA and CDR2 FQGNSA.

This rearrangement joins TRBV27 to TRBJ1-5, with TRBD1 identical over 10 bases. The germline gives CDR1 MNHEY, CDR2 SMNVEV (reference sequence). This CDR3 is 15 amino acids long. The J segment lost 5 bases and the V segment lost 2 bases, leaving 3 bases of the junction unmatched. The CDR3 is CASSLGTGVDQPQHF. The CDR3 nucleotides read TGTGCCAGCAGTTTAGGGACAGGGGTAGATCAGCCCCAGCATTTT.

A few counts support this clonotype. V usage is TRBV3-1 and J usage is TRBJ2-7; D is ambiguous. The CDR3 consists of 12 residues. Germline loops: CDR1 LGHDT, CDR2 YNNKEL (reference sequence). The V end lost 1 base, the J end lost 3 bases, and 4 bases lay between the germline ends. Here the CDR3 DNA reads TGTGCCAGCAGCCAAGTCTTCTACGAGCAGTACTTC. It translates to CASSQVFYEQYF.

V gene TRBV12-5 combines with J gene TRBJ2-5; 14 bases are shared with TRBD2. The CDR3 runs to 17 residues. CDR1 and CDR2 from the germline V gene are LGHNT and FRNRAP. V shed 5 bases, J shed 10 bases, and the junction held 15 bases outside the gene matches. CDR3 sequence (DNA): TGTGCTAGTGGTGTCGGGCGGGGACTAGCGGGGGAACACGACCAGTACTTC. Translating it yields CASGVGRGLAGEHDQYF.

J is TRBJ1-6 and V is TRBV5-6; tentative D call: TRBD1 (6 bases). The CDR3 length is 13 residues. CDR1 and CDR2 from the germline V gene are SGHDT and YYEEEE. The ends were cut back, 1 base at V and 7 bases at J, with 6 bases in the middle. The CDR3 DNA sequence: TGTGCCAGCAGCTTGAGGGGGAATTCACCCCTCCACTTT. The encoded protein is CASSLRGNSPLHF.

This clonotype was detected only a few times. The gene calls are TRBV6-1 and TRBJ2-3, with TRBD2 identical over 7 bases. Losses at the gene ends were 2 bases for V and 3 bases for J; bases not matched to a gene: 8. The CDR3 covers 16 residues. Germline values: CDR1 MNHNS, CDR2 SASEGT. CDR3 coding DNA: TGTGCCAGCAGTGAAATGCCGGGGGGAAGGACAGATACGCAGTATTTT. Amino acids: CASSEMPGGRTDTQYF.

This clonotype was found a few times. The rearrangement uses TRBV2 and TRBJ2-7; D ambiguous. The V gene lost 3 bases and the J gene lost 6 bases, with 3 bases spanning the gap. CDR3 length: 10 residues. The germline V gene has CDR1 SNHLY and CDR2 FYNNEI. CDR3 loop: CASSEIEQYV. The CDR3 DNA is TGTGCCAGCAGTGAGATCGAGCAGTACGTC.

This sequence joins TRBV6-1 and TRBJ2-5; D remains ambiguous. Trimming took 5 bases from V and 5 from J, leaving 12 bases between them. This CDR3 is 13 amino acids long. Germline-derived CDR1 and CDR2 are MNHNS and SASEGT. CDR3 DNA: TGTGCCAGCAGTCGGCATCTCGACGAGACCCAGTACTTC. Its protein is CASSRHLDETQYF.

The chain uses TRBV4-1 and TRBJ2-6; D unresolved. CDR1 and CDR2 (germline): MGHRA, YSYEKL. The CDR3 length is 16 residues. Trimming took off 3 bases at V and 0 bases at J, with 9 bases between the two ends. The CDR3 spells CASSHFFASGANVLTF. The CDR3 DNA reads as TGCGCCAGCAGCCACTTTTTTGCCTCTGGGGCCAACGTCCTGACTTTC.

The rearrangement links TRBV7-2 to TRBJ1-2; a weak D match, TRBD1 (5 bases). The CDR3 spans 14 residues. V lost 5 bases and J 3 bases, leaving 13 bases between the germline ends. Germline CDR1 SGHTA, CDR2 FQGNSA. Here the CDR3 DNA reads TGTGCCAGCAGCGCCGGGACGGTAGACTATGGCTACACCTTC. Translation: CASSAGTVDYGYTF.

A few counts support this clonotype. This chain links TRBV4-1 with TRBJ1-2; D uncertain. There are 15 residues in the CDR3. With 6 bases removed from V and 0 bases from J, the gap between germline ends came to 14 bases. Germline loops: CDR1 MGHRA, CDR2 YSYEKL. This CDR3 is CASSRPGRANYGYTF. The CDR3 bases are TGCGCCAGCAGTCGGCCCGGCCGGGCTAACTATGGCTACACCTTC.

This clonotype was counted a few times. The junction does not match germline at one end; this may be a read error. The V and J genes are TRBV7-7 and TRBJ2-3, with D unclear. The CDR3 length is 13 residues. Germline V gives CDR1 SSHAT, CDR2 FNYEAQ (reference sequence). The CDR3 sequence: CASSLGSSDTQYF. The CDR3 DNA follows: TGTGCTAGCAGCTTGGGTTCATCTGATACGCAGTATTTT.

This clonotype was seen a few times. This chain uses TRBV5-1 with TRBJ1-1; D is unclear. The CDR3 spans 13 residues. The ends were cut back, 2 bases at V and 4 bases at J, with 9 bases in the middle. Germline V gene lookup returns CDR1 SGHRS and CDR2 YFSETQ. The CDR3 bases are TGCGCCAGCAGCTTCAATGATCGCACTGAAGCTTTCTTT. Its translation: CASSFNDRTEAFF.